The 26 T cell receptor beta chains below come from one sample, sequenced in a study of T cells in Graves' hyperthyroidism and ophthalmopathy. Template material for amplifying TCR beta CDR3 regions consisted of RNA transcripts. TCR CDR3 regions were first amplified by RT-PCR with HTBI primers. TCRdb fed the multiplex PCR reads into MiXCR, producing one record per CDR3 protein. The table includes 350,000 to 500,000 distinct CDR3 sequences, roughly 13% detected once. Sequencing input: blood. The receptors were sampled from a woman under 30 with Graves' hyperthyroidism.

This chain connects TRBV19 to TRBJ2-3; D might be TRBD1 (5 bases). This CDR3 has 14 residues. Germline V gives CDR1 LNHDA, CDR2 SQIVND (reference sequence). Trimming pared 7 bases from V and 4 bases from J, leaving 15 bases between. CDR3 region: CASNHQGAADTQYF. DNA of the CDR3: TGTGCCAGTAATCACCAGGGTGCGGCAGATACGCAGTATTTT.

The J gene is TRBJ2-7, the V gene TRBV14; 9 nucleotides agree with TRBD1. Germline V lookup: CDR1 SGHDN, CDR2 FVKESK. The CDR3 has 15 amino acids. Trimming at V came to 0 bases and at J to 7 bases, leaving 7 bases not matched to a gene. CDR3 nucleotide sequence: TGTGCCAGCAGCCAAGAAGGGACAGGGAGAAGGGAGCAGTACTTC. Translated, it gives CASSQEGTGRREQYF.

In its sample, this clonotype was seen a few times. This sequence joins TRBV2 and TRBJ2-1, with 10 bases identical to TRBD1. V dropped 6 bases and J dropped 3; count of bases not matched to a gene: 2. There are 14 residues in the CDR3. Germline assignment: CDR1 SNHLY and CDR2 FYNNEI. The CDR3 region is CASSRDRGYNEQFF. In DNA form, the CDR3 reads TGTGCCAGCAGCAGGGACAGGGGCTACAATGAGCAGTTCTTC.

This chain uses TRBV20-1 with TRBJ1-3; D is unresolved. Trimming shortened V by 0 bases and J by 0 bases, and 9 bases separated the two germline ends. The CDR3 covers 15 residues. Germline values: CDR1 DFQATT, CDR2 SNEGSKA (reference sequence). The CDR3 nucleotides are TGCAGTGCTAGAGATGACATATACTCTGGAAACACCATATATTTT. Encoded protein: CSARDDIYSGNTIYF.

This clonotype was seen at least ten times. V usage is TRBV18 and J usage is TRBJ1-5, with no clear D. Trimming shortened V by 6 bases and J by 2 bases, and 8 bases separated the two germline ends. The CDR3 runs to 13 residues. From germline, CDR1 is KGHSH and CDR2 LQKENI. As DNA, the CDR3 is TGTGCCAGCTCCGGAGATGGCAATCAGCCCCAGCATTTT. Protein product: CASSGDGNQPQHF. Full variable domain (rest looked up from reference TRBV18 and TRBJ1-5): NAGVMQNPRHLVRRRGQEARLRCSPMKGHSHVYWYRQLPEEGLKFMVYLQKENIIDESGMPKERFSAEFPKEGPSILRIQQVVRGDSAAYFCASSGDGNQPQHFGDGTRLSIL.

Ten or more counts support this clonotype. The V and J genes are TRBV28 and TRBJ2-3; 7 bases agree with TRBD1. Trimming at V came to 3 bases and at J to 1 base, leaving 7 bases not matched to a gene. Per germline, CDR1 MDHEN and CDR2 SYDVKM. This CDR3 has 16 residues. The CDR3 is CASSFRQGIGTDTQYF. DNA for the CDR3: TGTGCCAGCAGTTTCCGACAGGGAATTGGCACAGATACGCAGTATTTT.

This clonotype was seen repeatedly, ten times or more. The chain recombines TRBV12-3 or TRBV12-4 with TRBJ1-5; D is undetermined. There are 14 residues in the CDR3. V gave up 2 bases and J gave up 3 bases, with 8 bases separating them. CDR3 DNA sequence: TGTGCCAGCAGTTTACGTACCATCAATCAGCCCCAGCATTTT. This sequence encodes CASSLRTINQPQHF.

This clonotype showed up just a few times. V is TRBV20-1 and J is TRBJ2-2; D is uncertain. The CDR3 contains 12 residues. V lost 6 bases and J lost 6, with 11 bases in between. The germline CDR1 and CDR2 sequences are DFQATT and SNEGSKA (reference sequence). CDR3 residues: CSAIKGPGELFF. The CDR3 bases are TGCAGTGCAATAAAGGGTCCCGGGGAGCTGTTTTTT.

The chain is built from TRBV5-1 and TRBJ2-1; D tentatively reads TRBD1 or TRBD2 (5 bases each). CDR1 SGHRS and CDR2 YFSETQ come from the germline V gene. The CDR3 extends over 15 amino acids. Deletions cut 0 bases from V and 1 base from J, with 8 bases between. CDR3 nucleotides: TGCGCCAGCAGCTTGGACGAGGGGTCCTACAATGAGCAGTTCTTC. Residues: CASSLDEGSYNEQFF. Full variable domain (remainder filled in from reference TRBV5-1 and TRBJ2-1): KAGVTQTPRYLIKTRGQQVTLSCSPISGHRSVSWYQQTPGQGLQFLFEYFSETQRNKGNFPGRFSGRQFSNSRSEMNVSTLELGDSALYLCASSLDEGSYNEQFFGPGTRLTVL.

This clonotype was seen many times. CDR3 DNA: TGCAGCGTTGAAAAGGGAAGGACTGAAGCTTTCTTT. It encodes CSVEKGRTEAFF. The chain has TRBV29-1 and TRBJ1-1; D is ambiguous. CDR1 and CDR2 (germline): SQVTM, ANQGSEA. V lost 2 bases to trimming and J lost 5 bases, with 9 bases between them. CDR3 length equals 12 residues.

The chain combines TRBV19 with TRBJ1-1; tentative D call: TRBD1 (5 bases). The CDR3 covers 13 residues. Deletions cut 3 bases from V and 4 bases from J, with 9 bases between. Per the germline V gene, CDR1 is LNHDA and CDR2 is SQIVND (reference sequence). The CDR3 nucleotides read TGTGCCAGTAGTATGGGGGGGATCACTGAAGCTTTCTTT. Amino acids: CASSMGGITEAFF.

This clonotype was observed at least ten times. The rearrangement joins TRBV5-1 to TRBJ2-5; 7 nucleotides align to TRBD2. The germline V gene has CDR1 SGHRS and CDR2 YFSETQ. This CDR3 contains 15 residues. Losses at the gene ends were 0 bases for V and 3 bases for J; bases not matched to a gene: 5. DNA for the CDR3: TGCGCCAGCAGCTTGGTTCCGGGGAGGGAAGAGACCCAGTACTTC. It yields the protein CASSLVPGREETQYF.

This clonotype was observed a handful of times. A much larger clone sits a single nucleotide away, making a read error possible. The J gene is TRBJ1-1, the V gene TRBV12-3 or TRBV12-4; no clear D. The length of the CDR3 is 12 residues. V was shortened by 11 bases and J by 10 bases, with 20 bases between the two germline ends. The chain's CDR3 is CAVGYLAYGAFF. Written as DNA, the CDR3 is TGTGCCGTCGGATATTTAGCCTATGGAGCTTTCTTT.

V is TRBV7-3 and J is TRBJ2-1; possible D gene TRBD1, 6 bases. The germline V gene has CDR1 SGHTA and CDR2 FQGTGA. CDR3 size: 14 residues. V gave up 0 bases and J gave up 10 bases, with 13 bases separating them. The CDR3 reads CASSLTGGPREQFF. In nucleotides, the CDR3 is TGTGCCAGCAGCTTAACAGGGGGACCGAGGGAGCAGTTCTTC. The full variable domain, rest sourced from reference TRBV7-3 and TRBJ2-1, is GAGVSQTPSNKVTEKGKYVELRCDPISGHTALYWYRQSLGQGPEFLIYFQGTGAADDSGLPNDRFFAVRPEGSVSTLKIQRTERGDSAVYLCASSLTGGPREQFFGPGTRLTVL.

The chain joins TRBV19 to TRBJ2-2, with 15 bases that match TRBD2. CDR1 and CDR2 from the germline V gene are LNHDA and SQIVND (reference sequence). The CDR3 contains 18 residues. With V trimmed by 3 bases and J by 2 bases, 4 bases remained unmatched. CDR3 loop: CASSMGLAGGGNTGELFF. The CDR3 DNA reads as TGTGCCAGTAGTATGGGACTAGCGGGAGGTGGTAACACCGGGGAGCTGTTTTTT.

There are a few counts of this clonotype. The CDR3 bases are TGCAGTGCTACCCGGCCCCAGCAGGGGCAGTATTTT. The encoded protein is CSATRPQQGQYF. This chain links TRBV20-1 with TRBJ2-3; weak D call: TRBD1 (5 bases). Trimming pared 4 bases from V and 11 bases from J, leaving 16 bases between. Germline V CDR1 and CDR2: DFQATT, SNEGSKA (reference sequence). The CDR3 loop spans 12 amino acids.

This clonotype was picked up many times. The chain uses TRBV6-6 and TRBJ1-1; no clear D. Between the trimmed V and J ends, which lost 2 bases and 2 bases, there was a span of 3 bases. Germline lookup yields CDR1 MNHNY and CDR2 SVGAGI (reference sequence). CDR3 size: 12 residues. In DNA form, the CDR3 reads TGTGCCAGCAGTTACCGAAACACTGAAGCTTTCTTT. It encodes CASSYRNTEAFF.

This clonotype came up many times. The chain recombines TRBV29-1 with TRBJ2-1; 9 nucleotides align to TRBD2. Looked up from germline, CDR1 is SQVTM and CDR2 is ANQGSEA. The CDR3 is 14 amino acids. Unmatched junction bases numbered 11, after V lost 6 bases and J lost 8 bases. In DNA form, the CDR3 reads TGCAGCGTCGAGGGAGGGACTAGCTGGTATGAGCAGTTCTTC. Its translation is CSVEGGTSWYEQFF.

The chain recombines TRBV7-8 with TRBJ2-2; perhaps TRBD2 as D (5 bases). The CDR3 is made up of 16 amino acids. The V gene lost 10 bases and the J gene lost 5 bases, with 23 bases spanning the gap. The germline gives CDR1 SGHVS, CDR2 FQNEAQ. The CDR3 coding sequence is TGTGCCACGGTCCCCTTCGGAGGAGTCCCAACCGGGGAGCTGTTTTTT. Protein product: CATVPFGGVPTGELFF. The entire variable domain, with the rest obtained from reference TRBV7-8 and TRBJ2-2, is as follows: GAGVSQSPRYKVAKRGQDVALRCDPISGHVSLFWYQQALGQGPEFLTYFQNEAQLDKSGLPSDRFFAERPEGSVSTLKIQRTQQEDSAVYLCATVPFGGVPTGELFFGEGSRLTVL.

This clonotype came up a few times. J is TRBJ2-7 and V is TRBV5-1; D may be TRBD2 (5 bases). Germline V gives CDR1 SGHRS, CDR2 YFSETQ. CDR3 length: 16 amino acids. V was shortened by 0 bases and J by 6 bases, with 19 bases between the two germline ends. Here the CDR3 reads CASSLGGGPGYPEQYF. The DNA for the CDR3 is TGCGCCAGCAGCTTGGGTGGCGGGCCAGGATATCCCGAGCAGTACTTC.

Remarks on this clonotype: A read error is possible here, since a much larger clone lies one base away. J is TRBJ1-1 and V is TRBV7-9; TRBD1 agrees at 7 bases. This CDR3 contains 15 residues. The germline V gene has CDR1 SEHNR and CDR2 FQNEAQ (reference sequence). The CDR3 spells CARSQGGTDHTEAFF. The CDR3 DNA follows: TGTGCCCGCAGCCAAGGAGGGACAGATCACACTGAAGCTTTCTTT. The full variable domain, with the rest looked up from reference TRBV7-9 and TRBJ1-1, is DTGVSQNPRHKITKRGQNVTFRCDPISEHNRLYWYRQTLGQGPEFLTYFQNEAQLEKSRLLSDRFSAERPKGSFSTLEIQRTEQGDSAMYLCARSQGGTDHTEAFFGQGTRLTVV.

The V gene is TRBV6-2 or TRBV6-3, the J gene TRBJ1-1; 8 nucleotides line up with TRBD1. This CDR3 region has 14 residues. V shed 4 bases and J 3 bases; nucleotides not matched to a gene: 4. Germline V gene data show CDR1 as MNHEY and CDR2 as SVGEGT. CDR3 loop: CASSSRGRHTEAFF. CDR3 in DNA: TGTGCCAGCAGTTCCAGGGGGCGGCACACTGAAGCTTTCTTT.

This clonotype was counted many times. The genes are TRBV18 and TRBJ2-3; D possibly corresponds to TRBD1 (6 bases). Trimming shortened V by 3 bases and J by 4 bases, and 20 bases separated the two germline ends. CDR3 length: 17 residues. Germline CDR1 is KGHSH and CDR2 is LQKENI. CDR3 nucleotide sequence: TGTGCCAGCTCACCGGCGGCAGGGGCGAGGTCTCCAGATACGCAGTATTTT. This codes for CASSPAAGARSPDTQYF.

This clonotype was seen at least ten times. The chain links TRBV28 to TRBJ1-3; D remains ambiguous. Germline assignment: CDR1 MDHEN and CDR2 SYDVKM. CDR3 length: 12 residues. V gave up 4 bases and J gave up 7 bases, with 8 bases separating them. CDR3 residues: CASSSRANTIYF. The CDR3 DNA reads TGTGCCAGCAGTTCCCGAGCGAACACCATATATTTT.

This chain joins TRBV9 and TRBJ2-3, with a possible D match to TRBD1 (6 bases). There are 13 residues in the CDR3. From germline, CDR1 is SGDLS and CDR2 YYNGEE. Between the trimmed V and J ends, which lost 0 bases and 4 bases, there was a span of 6 bases. This CDR3 reads CASSVEGADTQYF. The CDR3 DNA reads as TGTGCCAGCAGCGTAGAGGGGGCAGATACGCAGTATTTT.

This clonotype was recorded many times. The chain links TRBV3-1 to TRBJ1-5; D uncertain. Per germline, CDR1 LGHDT and CDR2 YNNKEL (reference sequence). There are 13 residues in the CDR3. V was shortened by 5 bases and J by 5 bases, with 10 bases between the two germline ends. DNA for the CDR3: TGTGCCAGCAGCGGGAATAGGGATCAGCCCCAGCATTTT. Translated: CASSGNRDQPQHF.